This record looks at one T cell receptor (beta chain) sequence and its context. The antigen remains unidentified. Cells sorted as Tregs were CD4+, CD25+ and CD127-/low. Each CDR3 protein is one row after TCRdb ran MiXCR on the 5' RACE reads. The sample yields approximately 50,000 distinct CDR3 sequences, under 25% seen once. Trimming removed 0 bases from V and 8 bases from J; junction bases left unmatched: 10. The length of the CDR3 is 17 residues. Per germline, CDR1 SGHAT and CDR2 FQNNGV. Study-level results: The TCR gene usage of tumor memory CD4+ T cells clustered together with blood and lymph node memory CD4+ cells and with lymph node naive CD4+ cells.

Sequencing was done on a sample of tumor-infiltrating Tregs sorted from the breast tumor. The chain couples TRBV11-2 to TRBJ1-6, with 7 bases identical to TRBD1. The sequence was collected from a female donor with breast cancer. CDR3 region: CASSLEPGGIAYSPLHF. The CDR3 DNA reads TGTGCCAGCAGCTTAGAGCCAGGGGGGATTGCCTATTCACCCCTCCACTTT. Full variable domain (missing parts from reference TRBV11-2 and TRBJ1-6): EAGVAQSPRYKIIEKRQSVAFWCNPISGHATLYWYQQILGQGPKLLIQFQNNGVVDDSQLPKDRFSAERLKGVDSTLKIQPAKLEDSAVYLCASSLEPGGIAYSPLHFGNGTRLTVT.